This is a list of T cell receptor beta chains from one sample in a study of Graves' ophthalmopathy and Graves' hyperthyroidism. MiXCR was run by TCRdb on the multiplex PCR reads, yielding one entry per CDR3 protein. The table has fewer than 650,000 distinct CDR3 sequences, around a fifth seen once; the top ten hold approximately 6.9%. What was sequenced was peripheral blood. The source of these receptors is a woman under 30 with stable Graves' hyperthyroidism. Some clones in this sample may be carry-over from other donors' samples. Each CDR3 is given with its conserved first and last residue. The order of the fields is V gene, J gene, clone size, D gene, CDR3 protein, CDR3 DNA. The D gene is left open where the match is weak. Size is stated for part of the rows, as once, few or many counts, or as a class when the clone is expanded.

TRBV11-2	TRBJ2-7	many	.	CASSLPRDWPYEQYF	TGTGCCAGCAGCCTACCCCGGGATTGGCCCTACGAGCAGTACTTC
TRBV7-6	TRBJ2-5	many	TRBD1	CASSSRTGDETQYF	TGTGCCAGCAGCTCACGGACAGGGGATGAGACCCAGTACTTC
TRBV20-1	TRBJ2-5	.	.	CSARDSDEDHLSIQETQYF	TGCAGTGCTAGAGATAGCGATGAGGACCACCTTTCAATCCAAGAGACCCAGTACTTC
TRBV2	TRBJ1-1	.	TRBD1	CASSWTGSDTEAFF	TGTGCCAGCAGTTGGACAGGGTCGGACACTGAAGCTTTCTTT
TRBV19	TRBJ1-1	few	.	CASSMGRGSTTAFF	TGTGCCAGTAGTATGGGGCGGGGGTCCACGACAGCTTTCTTT
TRBV30	TRBJ2-5	few	.	CAWDGVGETQYF	TGTGCCTGGGACGGGGTTGGTGAGACCCAGTACTTC
TRBV24-1	TRBJ2-2	.	.	CATSDVTDTGELFF	TGTGCCACCAGTGATGTGACAGACACCGGGGAGCTATTTTTT
TRBV11-1	TRBJ2-7	once	TRBD2	CASSRGLDPYYNELYEQYF	TGTGCCAGCAGCCGGGGACTAGACCCATATTACAACGAACTCTACGAGCAGTACTTC
TRBV6-1	TRBJ1-5	.	.	CASTLPQGGQPQHF	TGTGCCAGCACCCTACCGCAGGGTGGTCAGCCCCAGCATTTT
TRBV10-3	TRBJ1-2	many	.	CAISDQGNYGYTF	TGTGCCATCAGTGACCAGGGTAACTATGGCTACACCTTC
TRBV2	TRBJ1-1	many	.	CASSGTGGFTEAFF	TGTGCCAGCAGTGGAACTGGAGGATTCACTGAAGCTTTCTTT
TRBV15	TRBJ2-6	once	.	CATSRDQGSGANVLTF	TGTGCCACCAGCAGAGATCAGGGGTCTGGGGCCAACGTCCTGACTTTC
TRBV12-3/TRBV12-4	TRBJ1-1	many	.	CASSFQDSHYTEAFF	TGTGCCAGCAGTTTTCAGGACAGCCACTACACTGAAGCTTTCTTT
TRBV6-1	TRBJ2-7	many	TRBD2	CASRARLAGSYEQYF	TGTGCCAGCAGGGCCCGACTAGCGGGGTCCTACGAGCAGTACTTC
TRBV4-1	TRBJ1-1	.	.	CASSQPTSGNTEAFF	TGCGCCAGCAGCCAACCTACCTCAGGGAACACTGAAGCTTTCTTT
TRBV7-9	TRBJ1-1	many	.	CASRLEMNTEAFF	TGTGCCAGCAGACTCGAGATGAACACTGAAGCTTTCTTT
TRBV27	TRBJ1-1	many	.	CASSTGTGKAFF	TGTGCCAGCTCGACTGGCACGGGGAAAGCTTTCTTT
TRBV6-1	TRBJ1-5	few	.	CASSEDSYSNQPQHF	TGTGCCAGCAGTGAGGACAGCTATAGCAATCAGCCCCAGCATTTT
TRBV28	TRBJ2-7	few	TRBD2	CASSFVTSGSGHEQYF	TGTGCCAGCAGTTTCGTTACTAGCGGGTCTGGACACGAGCAGTACTTC
TRBV29-1	TRBJ1-2	.	.	CSVGGTSYGYTF	TGCAGCGTTGGGGGGACGTCCTATGGCTACACCTTC
TRBV13	TRBJ1-1	.	TRBD1	CASSPRTGKNTEAFF	TGTGCCAGCAGCCCCCGGACAGGGAAGAACACTGAAGCTTTCTTT
TRBV6-1	TRBJ1-1	many	TRBD1	CASTKRGTDTEAFF	TGTGCCAGCACCAAACGGGGGACAGACACTGAAGCTTTCTTT
TRBV5-6	TRBJ1-5	many	TRBD1	CASGRQGTQPQHF	TGTGCCAGCGGTCGACAGGGTACACAGCCCCAGCATTTT
TRBV7-2	TRBJ2-5	many	TRBD2	CASSLWASGGAETQYF	TGTGCCAGCAGCTTATGGGCTAGCGGGGGGGCCGAGACCCAGTACTTC
TRBV28	TRBJ2-5	many	.	CASSLIPPAGGETQYF	TGTGCCAGCAGTTTAATCCCCCCGGCAGGGGGGGAGACCCAGTACTTC
TRBV5-6	TRBJ2-7	few	TRBD1	CASSLGGGTGLYEQYF	TGTGCCAGCAGCTTGGGTGGGGGGACAGGGCTGTACGAGCAGTACTTC
TRBV6-2/TRBV6-3	TRBJ1-5	many	TRBD1	CASSPGQGRNQPQHF	TGTGCCAGCAGTCCCGGACAGGGACGGAATCAGCCCCAGCATTTT
TRBV28	TRBJ1-6	many	.	CASSSPNSPLHF	TGTGCCAGCAGTTCACCAAATTCACCCCTCCACTTT
TRBV6-1	TRBJ2-7	many	.	CASSEFNRRSYEQYF	TGTGCCAGCAGTGAATTTAATCGACGGTCCTACGAGCAGTACTTC
TRBV6-1	TRBJ1-1	.	.	CASGVLSVADTEAFF	TGTGCCAGCGGGGTCTTGTCGGTGGCGGACACTGAAGCTTTCTTT
TRBV27	TRBJ1-5	.	.	CASNPGQRDQPQHF	TGTGCCAGCAATCCGGGGCAGAGAGATCAGCCCCAGCATTTT
TRBV5-1	TRBJ2-7	many	TRBD2	CASRYLAGAYEQYF	TGCGCCAGCAGGTATTTAGCGGGAGCCTACGAGCAGTACTTC
TRBV11-3	TRBJ2-7	many	.	CASSLRGTYEQYF	TGTGCCAGCAGCTTACGGGGCACCTACGAGCAGTACTTC
TRBV19	TRBJ2-5	.	.	CASREGHLPGTQYF	TGTGCCAGTAGAGAGGGGCACCTTCCTGGGACCCAGTACTTC
TRBV28	TRBJ2-2	many	.	CASSPDRPTNTGELFF	TGTGCCAGCAGCCCAGACAGGCCCACGAACACCGGGGAGCTGTTTTTT
TRBV6-4	TRBJ2-6	.	TRBD1	CASSPTGGAGANVLTF	TGTGCCAGCAGTCCGACAGGGGGCGCTGGGGCCAACGTCCTGACTTTC
TRBV6-2/TRBV6-3	TRBJ1-1	.	.	CASSYFGTANTEAFF	TGTGCCAGCAGTTACTTTGGCACAGCCAACACTGAAGCTTTCTTT
TRBV12-3/TRBV12-4	TRBJ2-5	many	TRBD1	CASSLRQGKETQYF	TGTGCCAGCAGTCTCCGACAGGGCAAAGAGACCCAGTACTTC
TRBV6-1	TRBJ2-7	many	TRBD1	CASSEETGGPYEQYF	TGTGCCAGCAGTGAAGAGACAGGGGGCCCCTACGAGCAGTACTTC
TRBV5-1	TRBJ1-1	.	TRBD1	CASSLAGQAGTEAFF	TGCGCCAGCAGCTTGGCGGGACAGGCTGGCACTGAAGCTTTCTTT
TRBV20-1	TRBJ2-5	.	.	CSARQGLETQYF	TGCAGTGCTAGACAGGGGTTGGAGACCCAGTACTTC
TRBV7-9	TRBJ1-1	many	.	CASSEGKGTEAFF	TGTGCCAGCAGCGAGGGAAAGGGAACTGAAGCTTTCTTT
TRBV6-5	TRBJ1-5	many	.	CASSSGGAWSNQPQHF	TGTGCCAGCAGTTCGGGGGGGGCCTGGAGCAATCAGCCCCAGCATTTT
TRBV4-1	TRBJ2-5	few	TRBD2	CASSQGPSGVQETQYF	TGCGCCAGCAGCCAGGGGCCTAGCGGGGTACAAGAGACCCAGTACTTC
TRBV6-1	TRBJ2-7	few	TRBD2	CASTSGSGSVYEQYF	TGTGCCAGCACCAGTGGTAGCGGGAGTGTCTACGAGCAGTACTTC
TRBV27	TRBJ2-5	many	.	CASSPEAGAVEETQYF	TGTGCCAGCAGTCCCGAGGCGGGTGCGGTTGAAGAGACCCAGTACTTC
TRBV30	TRBJ1-6	many	TRBD1	CAWTGGTGNSPLHF	TGTGCCTGGACCGGAGGGACAGGGAACTCACCCCTCCACTTT
TRBV6-1	TRBJ2-7	.	.	CASRGDGDYEQYF	TGTGCCAGCAGAGGGGACGGAGATTACGAGCAGTACTTC
TRBV6-5	TRBJ2-5	many	TRBD2	CASSYSFTAGGRETQYF	TGTGCCAGCAGTTACTCGTTCACAGCGGGGGGCCGGGAGACCCAGTACTTC
TRBV12-3/TRBV12-4	TRBJ2-5	many	.	CASSQRARGETQYF	TGTGCCAGCAGCCAAAGGGCTCGGGGAGAGACCCAGTACTTC
TRBV28	TRBJ1-3	few	TRBD1	CASSEGTDSGNTIYF	TGTGCCAGCAGTGAGGGGACAGACTCTGGAAACACCATATATTTT
TRBV5-1	TRBJ2-5	.	.	CASSLASSRETQYF	TGCGCCAGCAGCTTGGCGTCTAGCAGGGAGACCCAGTACTTC
TRBV15	TRBJ1-2	many	.	CATSRSPSVTNYGYTF	TGTGCCACCAGCAGATCCCCCTCGGTCACTAACTATGGCTACACCTTC
TRBV12-3/TRBV12-4	TRBJ1-1	many	.	CASSQTRQSTEAFF	TGTGCCAGCAGCCAAACCCGACAGAGCACTGAAGCTTTCTTT